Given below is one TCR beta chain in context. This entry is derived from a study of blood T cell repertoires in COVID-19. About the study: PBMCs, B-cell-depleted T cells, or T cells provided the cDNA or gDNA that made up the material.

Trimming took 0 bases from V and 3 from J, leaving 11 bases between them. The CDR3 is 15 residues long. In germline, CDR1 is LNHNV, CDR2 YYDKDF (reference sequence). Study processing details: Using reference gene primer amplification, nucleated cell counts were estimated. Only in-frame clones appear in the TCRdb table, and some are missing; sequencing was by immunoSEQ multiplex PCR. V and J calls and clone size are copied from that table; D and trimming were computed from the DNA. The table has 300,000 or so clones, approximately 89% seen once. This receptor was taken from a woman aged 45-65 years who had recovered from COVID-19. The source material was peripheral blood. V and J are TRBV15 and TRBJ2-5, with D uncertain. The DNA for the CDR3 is TGTGCCACCAGCAGAGATGGTGGCGGCGAAGAGACCCAGTACTTC. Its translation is CATSRDGGGEETQYF.